Presented here are 15 T cell receptor beta chains from one specimen sequenced in a study of T cells after yellow fever vaccination. TCRdb redid the calling of the 5' RACE reads with MiXCR, one entry per CDR3 protein. The table records fewer than 100,000 distinct CDR3 sequences, more than 7.5% of them present only once. Sequencing was performed on CD8+ T cells not binding an NS4B(214-222) dextramer, sorted from PBMCs, taken around 15 days after the first yellow fever vaccination. These receptors all stem from a man aged 18 to 29 who received the YFV17D yellow fever vaccine.

This clonotype was counted a few times. The chain combines TRBV7-3 with TRBJ1-6, with 8 bases fitting TRBD1. V trimming: 5 bases; J trimming: 2 bases; junction bases outside the gene matches: 5. Germline CDR1 is SGHTA and CDR2 is FQGTGA. The CDR3 loop spans 16 amino acids. The DNA of the CDR3 is TGTGCCAGCAGCGCCTCAGGGGGCCCCTATAATTCACCCCTCCACTTT. This translates into CASSASGGPYNSPLHF.

The rearrangement uses TRBV20-1 and TRBJ2-3; 7 nucleotides match TRBD2. The CDR3 consists of 15 residues. The trim removed 5 bases at V and 6 bases at J, leaving 14 bases unmatched. Germline assignment: CDR1 DFQATT and CDR2 SNEGSKA (reference sequence). The CDR3 DNA is TGCAGTGCTCATCACGGGACCCACGGGGGGGATACGCAGTATTTT. It is translated as CSAHHGTHGGDTQYF.

This clonotype was seen a handful of times. The chain uses TRBV12-3 or TRBV12-4 and TRBJ1-4; D gene uncertain. The germline V and J ends were trimmed by 5 bases and 0 bases, with 10 bases remaining between them. This CDR3 comprises 15 residues. The CDR3 coding sequence is TGTGCCAGCAGTCCGGCGAGGGCAACTAATGAAAAACTGTTTTTT. Translated: CASSPARATNEKLFF.

This clonotype turned up a few times. The rearrangement uses TRBV11-2 and TRBJ2-7; TRBD1 matches at 7 bases. The CDR3 is 18 residues long. Germline-derived CDR1 and CDR2 are SGHAT and FQNNGV. V lost 6 bases, J lost 0 bases, and 17 bases stayed unmatched. As DNA, the CDR3 is TGTGCCAGCAGTTTTGGACAGGCCTATATAAAAAGCTCCTACGAGCAGTACTTC. Protein: CASSFGQAYIKSSYEQYF.

The J gene is TRBJ2-7, the V gene TRBV27; D unclear. Germline-derived CDR1 and CDR2 are MNHEY and SMNVEV (reference sequence). Trimming took off 2 bases at V and 5 bases at J, with 10 bases between the two ends. CDR3 length: 13 residues. The CDR3 DNA is TGTGCCAGCAGTTTAAATCTCCCGAACGAGCAGTACTTC. It specifies CASSLNLPNEQYF.

The table lists this clonotype with a few counts. The rearrangement links TRBV5-1 to TRBJ1-2; D unresolved. The CDR3 loop spans 16 amino acids. Trimming shortened V by 1 base and J by 0 bases, and 13 bases separated the two germline ends. Germline V CDR1 and CDR2: SGHRS, YFSETQ. CDR3 nucleotides: TGCGCCAGCAGCTTGACTTACCGGGGAGCTAACTATGGCTACACCTTC. Translating gives CASSLTYRGANYGYTF. Supplemented by reference TRBV5-1 and TRBJ1-2, the full variable domain reads KAGVTQTPRYLIKTRGQQVTLSCSPISGHRSVSWYQQTPGQGLQFLFEYFSETQRNKGNFPGRFSGRQFSNSRSEMNVSTLELGDSALYLCASSLTYRGANYGYTFGSGTRLTVV.

This clonotype has more than one count but fewer than ten. The rearrangement joins TRBV12-3 or TRBV12-4 to TRBJ2-3; 8 bases align to TRBD2. Losses at the gene ends were 4 bases for V and 2 bases for J; bases not matched to a gene: 8. The CDR3 contains 16 residues. The CDR3 DNA is TGTGCCAGCAGTTCAGACCAGCGGGGGTTCACAGATACGCAGTATTTT. Its translation is CASSSDQRGFTDTQYF.

This chain uses TRBV13 with TRBJ2-7; 7 bases agree with TRBD1. The V gene end was trimmed by 7 bases and the J gene end by 1 base; junction bases not matched to a gene: 16. Germline V gene lookup returns CDR1 PRHDT and CDR2 FYEKMQ (reference sequence). The CDR3 length is 17 residues. CDR3 DNA: TGTGCCAGCAACTACCCCCTGGGGACAGAAGCTTCCTACGAGCAGTACTTC. This translates into CASNYPLGTEASYEQYF.

V usage is TRBV6-5 and J usage is TRBJ2-3, with D uncertain. The CDR3 covers 14 residues. Trimming stripped 2 bases from V and 1 base from J, with 7 bases between. The germline V gene has CDR1 MNHEY and CDR2 SVGAGI. CDR3 protein: CASSYRMGTDTQYF. Here the CDR3 DNA reads TGTGCCAGCAGTTACCGGATGGGCACAGATACGCAGTATTTT.

The chain combines TRBV15 with TRBJ2-7; possible D gene TRBD2, 5 bases. V was cut by 4 bases and J by 1 base, with 8 bases left in between. Per germline, CDR1 LNHNV and CDR2 YYDKDF (reference sequence). The CDR3 sequence is 13 residues long. CDR3 residues: CATSTRESYEQYF. In DNA, the CDR3 is TGTGCCACCAGCACACGGGAATCCTACGAGCAGTACTTC.

The V and J genes are TRBV12-5 and TRBJ2-1; 10 bases line up with TRBD2. Per germline, CDR1 LGHNT and CDR2 FRNRAP. The V and J ends lost 6 bases and 8 bases, in that order; junction bases with no gene match: 7. This CDR3 has 14 amino acids. CDR3 sequence (DNA): TGTGCTAGTGGAGAGAGCGGGGGGGTGGATGAGCAGTTCTTC. Translated, it gives CASGESGGVDEQFF.

This clonotype was counted at least ten times. The rearrangement uses TRBV6-5 and TRBJ2-7; tentative D call: TRBD1 (5 bases). Between the trimmed V and J ends, which lost 2 bases and 4 bases, there was a span of 12 bases. The CDR3 has 14 residues. Germline-derived CDR1 and CDR2 are MNHEY and SVGAGI. CDR3: CASSYGAGNYEQYF. The DNA for the CDR3 is TGTGCCAGCAGTTACGGGGCTGGGAATTACGAGCAGTACTTC.

The chain is built from TRBV20-1 and TRBJ2-7; D assignment may be TRBD1 or TRBD2 (5 bases each). In germline, CDR1 is DFQATT, CDR2 SNEGSKA (reference sequence). The germline V and J ends were trimmed by 1 base and 3 bases, with 13 bases remaining between them. This CDR3 has 14 amino acids. In DNA form, the CDR3 reads TGCAGTGCTAGAGGCCGGGGCAGGGTCTACGAGCAGTACGTC. Translating it yields CSARGRGRVYEQYV.

This chain uses TRBV20-1 with TRBJ2-1; 8 nucleotides line up with TRBD2. The V gene end was trimmed by 5 bases and the J gene end by 6 bases; junction bases not matched to a gene: 15. Germline V gives CDR1 DFQATT, CDR2 SNEGSKA (reference sequence). The CDR3 covers 16 residues. CDR3 protein: CSAESYGLAFLNEQFF. For the CDR3, the DNA is TGCAGTGCTGAGTCCTATGGACTAGCTTTCCTCAATGAGCAGTTCTTC.

This clonotype was seen a few times. The chain uses TRBV7-9 and TRBJ1-5, with D possibly TRBD1 on 5 matching bases. Germline V lookup: CDR1 SEHNR, CDR2 FQNEAQ (reference sequence). The CDR3 covers 14 residues. Trimming pared 5 bases from V and 2 bases from J, leaving 10 bases between. The CDR3 protein is CASSLLGGNQPQHF. The CDR3 DNA sequence: TGTGCCAGCAGCCTGCTGGGGGGCAATCAGCCCCAGCATTTT.